These 27 T cell receptor beta chains originate from one sample sequenced in a study of T cell changes during pregnancy in multiple sclerosis. The assay was immunoSEQ multiplex PCR, and TCRdb's table has in-frame clones only and misses some. The sample shows tens of thousands of clones, about 91% of them seen only once. Specimen: CD4+ T cells from peripheral blood mononuclear cells, collected in the first trimester of pregnancy. These receptors all stem from a female donor in good health, enrolled as a control in a pregnancy study.

A remark on this clone: Germline and junction disagree at one end, which may indicate a read error. Other DNA sequences of this sample code for an identical CDR3. The chain employs TRBV5-1 and TRBJ1-1, with 8 bases fitting TRBD1. Germline CDR1 reads SGHRS; CDR2 reads YFSETQ. The CDR3 extends over 14 amino acids. The CDR3 spells CASSSNTGGTEAFF. For the CDR3, the DNA is TGCGCCAGTAGCTCGAACACAGGGGGCACTGAAGCTTTCTTT.

The rearrangement links TRBV10-3 to TRBJ2-3; 8 bases fit TRBD2. Unmatched junction bases numbered 9, after V lost 3 bases and J lost 7 bases. This CDR3 is 15 amino acids long. From germline, CDR1 is ENHRY and CDR2 SYGVKD. The CDR3 DNA follows: TGTGCCATCAGTGAAGCATCCGGGGGGGGGAATACGCAGTATTTT. This encodes CAISEASGGGNTQYF.

CDR3 sequence: CASSQDGTSGGAWETQYF. CDR3 nucleotides: TGTGCCAGCAGCCAAGATGGCACTAGCGGGGGGGCTTGGGAGACCCAGTACTTC. The V gene is TRBV4-2, the J gene TRBJ2-5; 13 bases line up with TRBD2. The CDR3 spans 18 residues. Per the germline V gene, CDR1 is LGHNA and CDR2 is YNFKEQ. V gave up 0 bases and J gave up 5 bases; unmatched junction bases: 9.

The chain uses TRBV21-1 and TRBJ2-7; the D segment call TRBD2 is taken from the table without a DNA check. TRBV21-1 is labeled a pseudogene. This CDR3 has 13 residues. The CDR3 reads CASSSGMNYEQYF. CDR3 nucleotide sequence: TGTGCCAGCAGCAGCGGGATGAACTACGAGCAGTACTTC.

J is TRBJ2-3 and V is TRBV7-2; 9 bases are shared with TRBD1. In germline, CDR1 is SGHTA, CDR2 FQGNSA. V lost 6 bases and J lost 4; bases outside the gene matches: 11. The CDR3 contains 16 residues. The CDR3 is CASSMTGTGYPDTQYF. The CDR3 DNA is TGTGCCAGCAGTATGACCGGGACAGGGTACCCAGATACGCAGTATTTT.

This chain uses TRBV27 with TRBJ2-5; D perhaps matches TRBD2 (5 bases). V lost 3 bases to trimming and J lost 5 bases, with 10 bases between them. The CDR3 consists of 13 residues. CDR1 is MNHEY and CDR2 is SMNVEV in the germline V gene (reference sequence). The CDR3 nucleotides are TGTGCCAGCAGTTTGGATGTAGCGGAGACCCAGTACTTC. Encoded protein: CASSLDVAETQYF.

The chain is built from TRBV9 and TRBJ1-1; the match to TRBD1 covers 11 bases. CDR1 is SGDLS, CDR2 YYNGEE, per germline. With 4 bases clipped from V and 5 bases from J, the junction kept 7 bases outside the gene matches. The CDR3 runs to 15 residues. This chain's CDR3 is CASSPDRGRGTEAFF. The CDR3, as DNA: TGTGCCAGCAGCCCGGACAGGGGGCGTGGGACTGAAGCTTTCTTT.

The chain uses TRBV5-8 and TRBJ1-2; 10 nucleotides line up with TRBD1. V lost 1 base, J lost 6 bases, and 6 bases stayed unmatched. Germline V gene sequence: CDR1 SGHTS, CDR2 YDEGEE. The CDR3 sequence is 15 residues long. The CDR3 spells CASSLYETGGHGYTF. The DNA for the CDR3 is TGTGCCAGCAGCTTGTACGAGACAGGGGGCCATGGCTACACCTTC.

The gene calls are TRBV19 and TRBJ1-1; 8 bases line up with TRBD1. V dropped 10 bases and J dropped 10; count of bases not matched to a gene: 20. This CDR3 region has 15 residues. Per germline, CDR1 LNHDA and CDR2 SQIVND (reference sequence). Here the CDR3 reads CATGRLDRGPLGAFF. CDR3 coding DNA: TGTGCCACCGGACGACTAGACAGGGGACCCCTGGGAGCTTTCTTT.

The chain joins TRBV19 to TRBJ2-4, with 8 bases identical to TRBD2. V shed 4 bases and J 4 bases; nucleotides not matched to a gene: 9. Germline values: CDR1 LNHDA, CDR2 SQIVND (reference sequence). This CDR3 is built from 16 residues. For the CDR3, the DNA is TGTGCCAGTAGTAGTGTACTAGCGGACAGAAAAAACATTCAGTACTTC. Protein: CASSSVLADRKNIQYF.

CDR3 protein: CASGLVMASGVTYEQYF. CDR3 in DNA: TGTGCTAGTGGTTTGGTAATGGCTAGCGGGGTAACCTACGAGCAGTACTTC. The chain links TRBV12-5 to TRBJ2-7, with 9 bases matching TRBD2. Germline CDR1 reads LGHNT; CDR2 reads FRNRAP. V lost 0 bases, J lost 2 bases, and 8 bases stayed unmatched. The length of the CDR3 is 17 residues.

Worth noting for this clone: Other DNA sequences from this sample encode an identical CDR3 as well. The chain carries TRBV5-6 and TRBJ1-6; the D gene is possibly TRBD1 (6 bases). Deletions cut 4 bases from V and 15 bases from J, with 14 bases between. Germline V gene data show CDR1 as SGHDT and CDR2 as YYEEEE. The CDR3 extends over 12 amino acids. This chain's CDR3 is CASSLSRGDLHF. CDR3 in DNA: TGTGCCAGCAGCCTGTCCAGGGGTGACCTCCACTTT.

The count of this clone is one. The chain joins TRBV15 to TRBJ2-5; D is unresolved. This CDR3 contains 14 residues. Germline CDR1 is LNHNV and CDR2 is YYDKDF (reference sequence). Trimming took off 0 bases at V and 1 base at J, with 6 bases between the two ends. CDR3 residues: CATSRDASQETQYF. CDR3 nucleotide sequence: TGTGCCACCAGCAGAGATGCCAGCCAAGAGACCCAGTACTTC. Drawing the rest from reference TRBV15 and TRBJ2-5, the complete variable domain is DAMVIQNPRYQVTQFGKPVTLSCSQTLNHNVMYWYQQKSSQAPKLLFHYYDKDFNNEADTPDNFQSRRPNTSFCFLDIRSPGLGDTAMYLCATSRDASQETQYFGPGTRLLVL.

The chain links TRBV27 to TRBJ2-3, with a tentative D call TRBD2 (6 bases). There are 14 residues in the CDR3. V shed 1 base and J shed 4 bases, with 9 bases lying between them. Germline values: CDR1 MNHEY, CDR2 SMNVEV (reference sequence). The DNA of the CDR3 is TGTGCCAGCAGTTTATTCCCGGGGGCAGATACGCAGTATTTT. Translating it yields CASSLFPGADTQYF.

The CDR3 spells CASSSAGQGNHQPQHF. CDR3 DNA sequence: TGTGCCAGCAGCTCGGCGGGACAGGGGAATCATCAGCCCCAGCATTTT. The rearrangement uses TRBV6-6 and TRBJ1-5; TRBD1 agrees at 10 bases. Per germline, CDR1 MNHNY and CDR2 SVGAGI (reference sequence). V was clipped by 6 bases and J by 5 bases; unmatched bases: 10. The CDR3 has 16 residues.

The V call is TRBV29-1, the J call TRBJ2-5, with 8 bases fitting TRBD1. Trimming took 2 bases from V and 4 from J; bases not matched to a gene: 3. The CDR3 sequence is 13 residues long. Germline V gene sequence: CDR1 SQVTM, CDR2 ANQGSEA. Here the CDR3 reads CSVEQGARETQYF. The CDR3 DNA reads TGCAGCGTTGAACAGGGGGCGAGAGAGACCCAGTACTTC.

The chain carries TRBV30 and TRBJ1-5; perhaps TRBD1 as D (6 bases). Trimming took 1 base from V and 0 from J, leaving 7 bases between them. The germline CDR1 and CDR2 sequences are GTSNPN and SVGIG (reference sequence). This CDR3 comprises 14 residues. CDR3 sequence reads: CAWSAGDSNQPQHF. CDR3 DNA sequence: TGTGCCTGGAGTGCAGGGGATAGCAATCAGCCCCAGCATTTT. Full variable domain (remainder filled in from reference TRBV30 and TRBJ1-5): SQTIHQWPATLVQPVGSPLSLECTVEGTSNPNLYWYRQAAGRGLQLLFYSVGIGQISSEVPQNLSASRPQDRQFILSSKKLLLSDSGFYLCAWSAGDSNQPQHFGDGTRLSIL.

The V call is TRBV6-1, the J call TRBJ1-1, with a possible D match to TRBD1 (5 bases). The CDR3 length is 14 residues. Deletions cut 1 base from V and 4 bases from J, with 10 bases between. Germline CDR1 reads MNHNS; CDR2 reads SASEGT. CDR3 sequence reads: CASSEGGGGTEAFF. CDR3 coding DNA: TGTGCCAGCAGTGAAGGGGGGGGAGGCACTGAAGCTTTCTTT.

This clone was detected only a few times. The rearrangement joins TRBV30 to TRBJ1-1, with D unresolved. The V gene's germline CDR1 is GTSNPN and CDR2 SVGIG (reference sequence). Between the trimmed V and J ends, which lost 4 bases and 6 bases, there was a span of 12 bases. There are 12 residues in the CDR3. CDR3 amino acids: CAWTHRGAEAFF. CDR3 coding DNA: TGTGCCTGGACCCACCGGGGTGCTGAAGCTTTCTTT. Using reference TRBV30 and TRBJ1-1 for the parts outside the CDR3, the full variable domain is SQTIHQWPATLVQPVGSPLSLECTVEGTSNPNLYWYRQAAGRGLQLLFYSVGIGQISSEVPQNLSASRPQDRQFILSSKKLLLSDSGFYLCAWTHRGAEAFFGQGTRLTVV.

The chain has TRBV6-6 and TRBJ2-2; TRBD2 matches at 11 bases. V dropped 6 bases and J dropped 3; count of bases not matched to a gene: 0. Germline V gene data show CDR1 as MNHNY and CDR2 as SVGAGI (reference sequence). The length of the CDR3 is 14 residues. The CDR3 DNA sequence: TGTGCCAGCAGGGGACTAGCGGACACCGGGGAGCTGTTTTTT. This translates into CASRGLADTGELFF.

This sequence joins TRBV5-1 and TRBJ2-5; the match to TRBD1 covers 7 bases. CDR3 length: 15 amino acids. Germline V CDR1 and CDR2: SGHRS, YFSETQ. Trimming at V came to 2 bases and at J to 5 bases, leaving 9 bases not matched to a gene. CDR3 coding DNA: TGCGCCAGCAGCTTAGTACAGGGGTCGGGGGAGACCCAGTACTTC. Its protein product is CASSLVQGSGETQYF.

The chain has TRBV5-6 and TRBJ2-3; 7 positions match TRBD2. From germline, CDR1 is SGHDT and CDR2 YYEEEE. The J segment lost 4 bases and the V segment lost 2 bases, leaving 4 bases of the junction unmatched. This CDR3 has 14 residues. CDR3 bases: TGTGCCAGCAGCTTCGGCGGGGGTGCAGATACGCAGTATTTT. It yields the protein CASSFGGGADTQYF.

The V and J genes are TRBV6-6 and TRBJ1-5, with 9 bases fitting TRBD1. The J segment lost 4 bases and the V segment lost 6 bases, leaving 10 bases of the junction unmatched. The CDR3 consists of 16 residues. Germline V gene sequence: CDR1 MNHNY, CDR2 SVGAGI (reference sequence). The CDR3 nucleotides read TGTGCCAGCAGGGGTCCGGGACAGGGTGGGAATCAGCCCCAGCATTTT. Translation: CASRGPGQGGNQPQHF.

CDR3 nucleotides: TGTGCCAGCAGCCAAGAGGGACTAGCGGGATACCCGACCACCGGGGAGCTGTTTTTT. It specifies CASSQEGLAGYPTTGELFF. The chain joins TRBV4-2 to TRBJ2-2; 13 positions match TRBD2. The CDR3 runs 19 residues. Germline loops: CDR1 LGHNA, CDR2 YNFKEQ. Unmatched junction bases numbered 8, after V lost 0 bases and J lost 4 bases.

The chain joins TRBV7-3 to TRBJ2-7, with D unresolved. Trimming removed 2 bases at V and 6 bases at J, with 11 bases between. The length of the CDR3 is 13 residues. The germline CDR1 and CDR2 sequences are SGHTA and FQGTGA. CDR3 DNA: TGTGCCAGCAGCTTAGCGAGGCCGTCCGAGCAGTACTTC. Amino acids: CASSLARPSEQYF.

This chain joins TRBV7-2 and TRBJ2-2, with D uncertain. Germline CDR1 reads SGHTA; CDR2 reads FQGNSA. CDR3 length equals 14 residues. V gave up 5 bases and J gave up 4 bases, with 11 bases separating them. The CDR3 coding sequence is TGTGCCAGCAGCCTTGAAAGCATCACCGGGGAGCTGTTTTTT. Protein sequence: CASSLESITGELFF.

The chain joins TRBV7-2 to TRBJ1-6; 8 bases are a match to TRBD1. The V gene's germline CDR1 is SGHTA and CDR2 FQGNSA. The CDR3 loop spans 14 amino acids. V lost 6 bases to trimming and J lost 7 bases; unmatched junction nucleotides: 5. CDR3 sequence: CASRLTGANSPLHF. CDR3 bases: TGTGCCAGCAGATTGACAGGGGCGAATTCACCCCTCCACTTT.